The table lists the clone carrying this T cell receptor (beta chain) with a count of one. Its target is not known. The entry originates in a study of cytomegalovirus exposure and HLA in healthy donors. Findings and caveats of the study: Overall, roughly 170 TCR beta chains were annotated as cytomegalovirus-associated. The majority of TCR sequences were rare, yet some public TCRs appeared in many donors. Indistinguishable V segments such as TRBV6-2 and TRBV6-3 were excluded.

It was with 60 Vbeta and 13 Jbeta primers that the PCR ran. Libraries were prepared by immunoSEQ multiplex PCR; TCRdb keeps only in-frame clonotypes and omits some of them. The sample yields 100,000 to 150,000 clones, 75% to 85% seen once. The CDR3 sequence is 15 residues long. V shed 3 bases and J 9 bases; nucleotides not matched to a gene: 11. Germline V CDR1 and CDR2: LNHDA, SQIVND (reference sequence). The J gene is TRBJ2-1, the V gene TRBV19, with 7 positions matching TRBD2. Material for sequencing was PBMCs. The TCR was taken from a male donor in good health and CMV-seropositive. Here the CDR3 reads CASSMTSLIWGEQFF. In DNA, the CDR3 is TGTGCCAGTAGTATGACTAGCCTAATATGGGGTGAGCAGTTCTTC.